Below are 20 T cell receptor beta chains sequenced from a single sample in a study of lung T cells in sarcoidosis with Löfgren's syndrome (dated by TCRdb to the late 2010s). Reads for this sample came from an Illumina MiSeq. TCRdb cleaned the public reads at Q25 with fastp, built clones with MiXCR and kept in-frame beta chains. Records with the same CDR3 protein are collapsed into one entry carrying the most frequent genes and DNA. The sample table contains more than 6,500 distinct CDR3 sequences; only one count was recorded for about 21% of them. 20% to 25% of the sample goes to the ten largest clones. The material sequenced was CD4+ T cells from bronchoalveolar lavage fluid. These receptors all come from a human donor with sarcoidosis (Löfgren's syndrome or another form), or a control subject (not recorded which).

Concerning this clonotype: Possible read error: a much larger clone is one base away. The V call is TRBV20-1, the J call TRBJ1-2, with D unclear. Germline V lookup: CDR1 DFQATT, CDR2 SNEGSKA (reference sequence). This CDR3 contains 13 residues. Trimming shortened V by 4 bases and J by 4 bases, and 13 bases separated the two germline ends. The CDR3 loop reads CSAIGRLGYGYTF. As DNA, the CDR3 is TGCAGTGCTATAGGTAGACTGGGCTATGGCTACACCTTC.

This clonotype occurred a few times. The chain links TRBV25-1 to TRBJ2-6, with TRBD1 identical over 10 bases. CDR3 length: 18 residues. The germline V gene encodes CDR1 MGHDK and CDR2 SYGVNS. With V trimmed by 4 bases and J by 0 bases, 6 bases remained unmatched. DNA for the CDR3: TGTGCCAGCAGTGTGGGGGGACAGGGGAGCTCTGGGGCCAACGTCCTGACTTTC. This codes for CASSVGGQGSSGANVLTF.

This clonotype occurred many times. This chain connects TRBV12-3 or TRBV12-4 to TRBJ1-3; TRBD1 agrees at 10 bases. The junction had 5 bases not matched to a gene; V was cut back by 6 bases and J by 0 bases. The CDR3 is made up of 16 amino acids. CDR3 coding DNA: TGTGCCAGCAGCAGGACAGGGGGGTACTCTGGAAACACCATATATTTT. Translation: CASSRTGGYSGNTIYF.

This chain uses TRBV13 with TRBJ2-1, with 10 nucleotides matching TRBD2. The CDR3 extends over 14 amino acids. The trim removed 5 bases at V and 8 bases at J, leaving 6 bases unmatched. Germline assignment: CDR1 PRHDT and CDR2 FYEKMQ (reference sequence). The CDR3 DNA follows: TGTGCCAGCAGCCTAAGCCTAGCGGGGGATGAGCAGTTCTTC. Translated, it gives CASSLSLAGDEQFF.

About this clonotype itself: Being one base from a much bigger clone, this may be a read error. This CDR3 reads CASSQKRTTSPSGYTF. For the CDR3, the DNA is TGTGCCAGCAGCCAAAAAAGGACAACCTCCCCGAGTGGCTACACCTTC. The chain links TRBV3-1 to TRBJ1-2; D is possibly TRBD1 (5 bases). This CDR3 is built from 16 residues. Germline V gene sequence: CDR1 LGHDT, CDR2 YNNKEL (reference sequence). Trimming stripped 2 bases from V and 7 bases from J, with 20 bases between.

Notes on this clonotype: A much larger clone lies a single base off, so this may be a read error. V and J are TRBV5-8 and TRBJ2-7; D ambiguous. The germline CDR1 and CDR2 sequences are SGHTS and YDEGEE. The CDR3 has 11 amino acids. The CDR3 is CASSSEKGQNF. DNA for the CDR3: TGTGCCAGCAGCTCGGAGAAAGGCCAAAACTTC.

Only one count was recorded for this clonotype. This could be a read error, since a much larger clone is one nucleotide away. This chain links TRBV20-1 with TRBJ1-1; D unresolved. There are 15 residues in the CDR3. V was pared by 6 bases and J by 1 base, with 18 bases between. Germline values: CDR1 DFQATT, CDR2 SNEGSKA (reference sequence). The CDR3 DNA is TGCAGTGCGGACCGGTCGTTACCAAAGAACACTGAAGCTTTCTTT. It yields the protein CSADRSLPKNTEAFF.

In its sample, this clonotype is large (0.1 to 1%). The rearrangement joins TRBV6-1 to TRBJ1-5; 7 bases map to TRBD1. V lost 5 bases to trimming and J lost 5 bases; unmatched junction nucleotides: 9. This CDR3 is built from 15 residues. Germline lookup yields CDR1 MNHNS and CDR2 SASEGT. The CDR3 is CASSYTSGTDQPQHF. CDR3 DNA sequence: TGTGCCAGCAGTTATACCTCTGGGACAGATCAGCCCCAGCATTTT.

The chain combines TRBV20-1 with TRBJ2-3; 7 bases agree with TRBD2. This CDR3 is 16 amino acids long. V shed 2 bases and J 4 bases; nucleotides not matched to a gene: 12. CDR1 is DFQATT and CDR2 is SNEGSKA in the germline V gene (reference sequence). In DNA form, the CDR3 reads TGCAGTGCTAGATCGCTAGCGGTCGAAAGCGCAGATACGCAGTATTTT. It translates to CSARSLAVESADTQYF.

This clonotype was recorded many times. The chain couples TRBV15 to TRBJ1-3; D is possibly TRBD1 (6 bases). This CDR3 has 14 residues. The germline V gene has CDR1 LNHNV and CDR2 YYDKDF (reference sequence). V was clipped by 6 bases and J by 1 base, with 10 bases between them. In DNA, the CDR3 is TGTGCCACCAGGAACAGGGCATCTGGAAACACCATATATTTT. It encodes CATRNRASGNTIYF.

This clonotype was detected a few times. CDR3 in amino acids: CASSPLGNQPQHF. CDR3 sequence (DNA): TGTGCCAGCAGCCCCTTGGGGAATCAGCCCCAGCATTTT. This rearrangement joins TRBV7-2 to TRBJ1-5, with D uncertain. Germline CDR1 reads SGHTA; CDR2 reads FQGNSA. This CDR3 region has 13 residues. The V and J ends lost 5 bases and 4 bases respectively, with 9 bases between them.

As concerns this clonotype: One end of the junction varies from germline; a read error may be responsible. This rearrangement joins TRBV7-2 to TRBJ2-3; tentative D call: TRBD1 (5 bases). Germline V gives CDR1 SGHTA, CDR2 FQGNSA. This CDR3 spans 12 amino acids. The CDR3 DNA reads TGTGCCAGCAGCCCCTTCACAGGTACGCAGTATTTT. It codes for CASSPFTGTQYF. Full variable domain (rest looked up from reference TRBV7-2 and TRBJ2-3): GAGVSQSPSNKVTEKGKDVELRCDPISGHTALYWYRQSLGQGLEFLIYFQGNSAPDKSGLPSDRFSAERTGGSVSTLTIQRTQQEDSAVYLCASSPFTGTQYFGPGTRLTVL.

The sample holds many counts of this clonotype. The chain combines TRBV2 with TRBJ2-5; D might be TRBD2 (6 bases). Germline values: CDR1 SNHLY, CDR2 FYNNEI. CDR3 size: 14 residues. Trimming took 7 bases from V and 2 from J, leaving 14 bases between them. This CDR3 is CASKAGSSQETQYF. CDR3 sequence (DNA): TGTGCCAGCAAGGCGGGGTCTTCTCAAGAGACCCAGTACTTC.

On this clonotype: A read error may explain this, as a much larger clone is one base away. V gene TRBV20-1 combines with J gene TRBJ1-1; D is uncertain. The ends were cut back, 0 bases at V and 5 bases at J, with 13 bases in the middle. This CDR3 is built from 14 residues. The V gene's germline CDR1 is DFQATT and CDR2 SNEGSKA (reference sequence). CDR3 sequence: CSARDHLGTTEAFF. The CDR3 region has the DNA TGCAGTGCTAGAGATCACCTGGGTACGACTGAAGCTTTCTTT.

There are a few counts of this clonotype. The CDR3 loop is CSQLDRTGAREQYF. CDR3 nucleotide sequence: TGCAGTCAACTTGATAGGACAGGGGCTCGCGAGCAGTACTTC. This chain links TRBV20-1 with TRBJ2-7; TRBD1 aligns across 9 bases. V trimming: 8 bases; J trimming: 6 bases; junction bases outside the gene matches: 14. This CDR3 region has 14 residues. Germline values: CDR1 DFQATT, CDR2 SNEGSKA (reference sequence).

CDR3 amino acids: CASTGTSGRSNTGELFF. CDR3 DNA sequence: TGTGCCAGCACCGGGACCAGCGGGAGATCGAACACCGGGGAGCTGTTTTTT. This chain links TRBV4-2 with TRBJ2-2, with 8 bases identical to TRBD2. The V and J ends lost 7 bases and 0 bases, in that order; junction bases with no gene match: 10. CDR3 length equals 17 residues. Germline CDR1 and CDR2: LGHNA and YNFKEQ.

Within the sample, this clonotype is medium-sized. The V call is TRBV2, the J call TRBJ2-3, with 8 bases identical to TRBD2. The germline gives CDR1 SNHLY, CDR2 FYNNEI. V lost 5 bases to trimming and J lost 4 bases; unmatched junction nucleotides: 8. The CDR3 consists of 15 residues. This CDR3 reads CASSPLAGGSDTQYF. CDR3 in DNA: TGTGCCAGCAGTCCCCTAGCGGGCGGGTCAGATACGCAGTATTTT.

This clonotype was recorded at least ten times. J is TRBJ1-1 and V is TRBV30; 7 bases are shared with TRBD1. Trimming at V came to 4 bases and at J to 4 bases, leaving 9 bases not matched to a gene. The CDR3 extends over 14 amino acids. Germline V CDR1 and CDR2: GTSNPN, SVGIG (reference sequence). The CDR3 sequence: CAWTRTGWGTEAFF. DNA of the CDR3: TGTGCCTGGACCCGGACAGGCTGGGGCACTGAAGCTTTCTTT.

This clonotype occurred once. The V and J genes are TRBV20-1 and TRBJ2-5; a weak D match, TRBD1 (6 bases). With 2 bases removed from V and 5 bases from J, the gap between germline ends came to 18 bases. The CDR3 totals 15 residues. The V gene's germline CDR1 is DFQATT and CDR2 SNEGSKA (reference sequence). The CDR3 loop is CSARLLQGSRETQYF. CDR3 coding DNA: TGCAGTGCTAGACTCTTACAGGGATCCCGGGAGACCCAGTACTTC.

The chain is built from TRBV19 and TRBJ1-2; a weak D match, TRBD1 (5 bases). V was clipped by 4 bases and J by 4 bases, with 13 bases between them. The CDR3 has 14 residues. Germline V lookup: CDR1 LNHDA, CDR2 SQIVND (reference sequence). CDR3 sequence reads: CASSRGPTIYGYTF. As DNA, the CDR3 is TGTGCCAGTAGTAGGGGACCGACTATCTATGGCTACACCTTC.